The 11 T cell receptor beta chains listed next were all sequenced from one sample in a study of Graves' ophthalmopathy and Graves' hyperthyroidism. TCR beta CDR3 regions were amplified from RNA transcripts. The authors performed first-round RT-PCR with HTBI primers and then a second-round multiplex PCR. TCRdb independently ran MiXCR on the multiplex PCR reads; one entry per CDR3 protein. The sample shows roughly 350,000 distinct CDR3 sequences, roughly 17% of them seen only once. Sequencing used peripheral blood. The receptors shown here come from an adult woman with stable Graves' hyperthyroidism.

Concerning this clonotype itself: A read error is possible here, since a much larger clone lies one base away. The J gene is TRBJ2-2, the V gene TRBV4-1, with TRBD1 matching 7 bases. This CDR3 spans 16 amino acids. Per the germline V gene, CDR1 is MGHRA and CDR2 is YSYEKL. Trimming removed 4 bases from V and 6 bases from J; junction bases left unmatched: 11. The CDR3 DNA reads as TGCGCCAGCAGCCCTTTGGGGCAGGGGGACGCCGGGGAGCTGTTTTTT. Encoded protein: CASSPLGQGDAGELFF.

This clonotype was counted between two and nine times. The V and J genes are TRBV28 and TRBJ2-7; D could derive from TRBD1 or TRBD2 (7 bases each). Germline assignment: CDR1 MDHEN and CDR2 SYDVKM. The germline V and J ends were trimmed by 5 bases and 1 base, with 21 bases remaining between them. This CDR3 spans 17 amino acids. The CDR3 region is CASSTLGGGSRSYEQYF. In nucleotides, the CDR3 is TGTGCCAGCAGTACCTTAGGGGGCGGGAGCCGATCCTACGAGCAGTACTTC.

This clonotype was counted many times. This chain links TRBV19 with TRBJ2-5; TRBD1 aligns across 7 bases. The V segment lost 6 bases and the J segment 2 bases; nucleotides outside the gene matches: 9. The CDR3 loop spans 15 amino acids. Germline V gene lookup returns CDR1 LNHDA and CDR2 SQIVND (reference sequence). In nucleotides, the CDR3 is TGTGCCAGTAGCACCGGGACAGTGCTACAAGAGACCCAGTACTTC. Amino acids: CASSTGTVLQETQYF.

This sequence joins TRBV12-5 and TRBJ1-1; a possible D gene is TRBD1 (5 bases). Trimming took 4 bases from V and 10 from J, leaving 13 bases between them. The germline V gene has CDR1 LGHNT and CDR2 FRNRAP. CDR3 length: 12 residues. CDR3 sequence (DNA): TGTGCTAGTGGTTCCGTGGGGGGAACAGCTTTCTTT. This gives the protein CASGSVGGTAFF.

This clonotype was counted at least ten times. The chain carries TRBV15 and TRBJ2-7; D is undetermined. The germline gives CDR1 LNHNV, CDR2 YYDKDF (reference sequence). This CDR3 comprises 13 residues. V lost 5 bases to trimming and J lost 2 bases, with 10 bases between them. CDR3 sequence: CATSVGYTYEQYF. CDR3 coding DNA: TGTGCCACCAGCGTAGGATATACCTACGAGCAGTACTTC.

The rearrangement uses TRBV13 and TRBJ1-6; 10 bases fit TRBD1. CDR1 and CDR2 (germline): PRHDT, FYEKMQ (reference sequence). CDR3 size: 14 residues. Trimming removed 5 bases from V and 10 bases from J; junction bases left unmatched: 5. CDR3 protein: CASSLRQGASPLHF. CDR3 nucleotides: TGTGCCAGCAGCCTCAGACAGGGGGCCTCACCCCTCCACTTT.

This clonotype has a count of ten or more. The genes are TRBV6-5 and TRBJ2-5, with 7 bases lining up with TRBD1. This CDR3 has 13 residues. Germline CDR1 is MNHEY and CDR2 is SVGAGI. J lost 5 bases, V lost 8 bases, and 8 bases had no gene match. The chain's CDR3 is CASGTALWETQYF. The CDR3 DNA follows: TGTGCCAGCGGGACAGCCCTGTGGGAGACCCAGTACTTC.

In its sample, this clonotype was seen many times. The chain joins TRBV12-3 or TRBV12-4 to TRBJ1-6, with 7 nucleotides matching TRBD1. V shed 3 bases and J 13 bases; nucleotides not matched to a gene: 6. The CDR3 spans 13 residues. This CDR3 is CASSLAGGLPLHF. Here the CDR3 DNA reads TGTGCCAGCAGTTTGGCAGGGGGGCTTCCCCTCCACTTT.

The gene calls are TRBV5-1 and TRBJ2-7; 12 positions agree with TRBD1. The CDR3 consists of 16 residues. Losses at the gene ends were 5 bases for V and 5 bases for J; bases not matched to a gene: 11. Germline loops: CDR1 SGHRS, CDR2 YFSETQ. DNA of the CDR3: TGCGCCAGCAGTTTCGGTCCGGGGACAGGGGGCAACGAGCAGTACTTC. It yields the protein CASSFGPGTGGNEQYF.

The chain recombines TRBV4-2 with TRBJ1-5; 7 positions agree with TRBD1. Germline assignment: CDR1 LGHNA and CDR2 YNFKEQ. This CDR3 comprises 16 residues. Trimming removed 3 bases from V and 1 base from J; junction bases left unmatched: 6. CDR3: CASSQRGHESNQPQHF. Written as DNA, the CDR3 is TGTGCCAGCAGCCAGAGGGGGCATGAGAGCAATCAGCCCCAGCATTTT.

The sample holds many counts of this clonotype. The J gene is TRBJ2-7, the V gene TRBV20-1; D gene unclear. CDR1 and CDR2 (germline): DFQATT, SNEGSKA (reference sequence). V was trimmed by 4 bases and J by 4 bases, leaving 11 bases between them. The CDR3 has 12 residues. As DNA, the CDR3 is TGCAGTGCTACTATGGACGGATACGAGCAGTACTTC. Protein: CSATMDGYEQYF.